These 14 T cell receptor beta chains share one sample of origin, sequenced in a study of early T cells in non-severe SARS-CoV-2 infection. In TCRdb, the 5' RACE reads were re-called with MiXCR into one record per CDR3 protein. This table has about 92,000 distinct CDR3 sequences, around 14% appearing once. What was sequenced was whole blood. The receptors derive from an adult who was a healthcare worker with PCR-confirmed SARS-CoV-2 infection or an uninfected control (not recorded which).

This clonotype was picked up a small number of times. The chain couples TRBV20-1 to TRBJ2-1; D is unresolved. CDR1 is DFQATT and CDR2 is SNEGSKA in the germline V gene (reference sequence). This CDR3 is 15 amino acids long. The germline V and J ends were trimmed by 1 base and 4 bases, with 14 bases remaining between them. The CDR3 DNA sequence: TGCAGTGCTAGAGCAGTAAGCGCGAGGTACAATGAGCAGTTCTTC. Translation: CSARAVSARYNEQFF.

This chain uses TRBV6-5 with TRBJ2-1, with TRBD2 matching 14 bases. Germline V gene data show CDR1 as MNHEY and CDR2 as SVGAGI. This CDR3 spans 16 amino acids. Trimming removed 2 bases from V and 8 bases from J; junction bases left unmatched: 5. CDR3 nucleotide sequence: TGTGCCAGCAGTTACACCGGGACTAGCGGGAGCGATGAGCAGTTCTTC. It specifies CASSYTGTSGSDEQFF.

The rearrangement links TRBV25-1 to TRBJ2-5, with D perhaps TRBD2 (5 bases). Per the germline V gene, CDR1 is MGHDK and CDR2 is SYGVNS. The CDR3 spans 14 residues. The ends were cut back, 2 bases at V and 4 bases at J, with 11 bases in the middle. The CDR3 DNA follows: TGTGCCAGCAGTGAAGCGGGCCGCGGAGAGACCCAGTACTTC. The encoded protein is CASSEAGRGETQYF.

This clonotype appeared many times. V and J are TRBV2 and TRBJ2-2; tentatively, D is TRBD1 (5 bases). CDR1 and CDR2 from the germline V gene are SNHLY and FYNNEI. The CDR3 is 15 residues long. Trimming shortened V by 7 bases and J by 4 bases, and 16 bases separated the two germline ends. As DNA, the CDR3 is TGTGCCAGCAATCGGCGGCAGGGCACCACCGGGGAGCTGTTTTTT. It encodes CASNRRQGTTGELFF.

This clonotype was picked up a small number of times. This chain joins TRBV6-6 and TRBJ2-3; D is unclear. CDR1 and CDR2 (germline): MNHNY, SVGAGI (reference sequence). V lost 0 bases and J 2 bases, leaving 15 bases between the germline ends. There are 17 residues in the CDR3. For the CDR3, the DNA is TGTGCCAGCAGTTACTCGACGCGCGGAACACTCACAGATACGCAGTATTTT. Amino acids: CASSYSTRGTLTDTQYF.

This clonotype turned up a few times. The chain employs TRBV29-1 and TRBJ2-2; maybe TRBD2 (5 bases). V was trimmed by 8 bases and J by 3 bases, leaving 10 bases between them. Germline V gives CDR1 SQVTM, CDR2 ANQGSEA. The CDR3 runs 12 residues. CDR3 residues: CSQKDYTGELFF. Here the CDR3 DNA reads TGCAGCCAGAAGGACTACACCGGGGAGCTGTTTTTT.

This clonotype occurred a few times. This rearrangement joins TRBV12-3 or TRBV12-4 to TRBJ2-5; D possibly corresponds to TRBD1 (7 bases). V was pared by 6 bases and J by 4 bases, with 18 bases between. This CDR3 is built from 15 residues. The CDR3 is CASRSYRGGRETQYF. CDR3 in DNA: TGTGCCAGCAGGTCCTACAGGGGAGGTCGAGAGACCCAGTACTTC.

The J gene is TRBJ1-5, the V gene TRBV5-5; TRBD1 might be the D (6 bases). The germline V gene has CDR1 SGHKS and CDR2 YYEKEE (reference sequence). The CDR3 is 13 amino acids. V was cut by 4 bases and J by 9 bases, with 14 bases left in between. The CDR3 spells CASSGRDTRPQHF. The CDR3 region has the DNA TGTGCCAGCAGCGGTCGGGACACCCGGCCCCAGCATTTT.

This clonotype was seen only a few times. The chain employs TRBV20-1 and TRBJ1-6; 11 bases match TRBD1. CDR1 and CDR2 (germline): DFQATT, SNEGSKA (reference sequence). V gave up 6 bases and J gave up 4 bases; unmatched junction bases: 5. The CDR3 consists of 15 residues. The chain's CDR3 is CSARTGGVYNSPLHF. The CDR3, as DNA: TGCAGTGCCAGGACAGGGGGCGTTTATAATTCACCCCTCCACTTT.

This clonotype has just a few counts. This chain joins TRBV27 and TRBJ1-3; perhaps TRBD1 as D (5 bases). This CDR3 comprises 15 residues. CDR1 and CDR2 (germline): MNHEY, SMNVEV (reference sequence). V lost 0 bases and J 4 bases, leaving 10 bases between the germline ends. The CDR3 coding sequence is TGTGCCAGCAGTTTATCGCAGGGCGGAGGAAACACCATATATTTT. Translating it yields CASSLSQGGGNTIYF.

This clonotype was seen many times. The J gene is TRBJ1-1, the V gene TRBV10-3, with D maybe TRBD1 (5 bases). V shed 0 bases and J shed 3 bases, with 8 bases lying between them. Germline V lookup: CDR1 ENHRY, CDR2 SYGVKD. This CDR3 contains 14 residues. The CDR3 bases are TGTGCCATCAGTGAGTCTCCGGGGGACACTGAAGCTTTCTTT. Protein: CAISESPGDTEAFF.

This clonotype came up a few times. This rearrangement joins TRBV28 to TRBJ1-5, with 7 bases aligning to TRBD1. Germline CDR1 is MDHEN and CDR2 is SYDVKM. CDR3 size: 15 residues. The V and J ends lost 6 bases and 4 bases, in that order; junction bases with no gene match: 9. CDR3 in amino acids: CASRNLDRENQPQHF. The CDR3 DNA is TGTGCCAGCAGAAATCTTGACAGGGAAAATCAGCCCCAGCATTTT.

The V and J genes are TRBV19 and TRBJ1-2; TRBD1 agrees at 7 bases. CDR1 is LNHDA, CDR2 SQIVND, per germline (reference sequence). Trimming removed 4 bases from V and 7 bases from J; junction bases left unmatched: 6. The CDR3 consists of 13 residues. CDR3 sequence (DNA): TGTGCCAGTAGTACCCTACAGGGGCCTGGCTACACCTTC. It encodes CASSTLQGPGYTF.

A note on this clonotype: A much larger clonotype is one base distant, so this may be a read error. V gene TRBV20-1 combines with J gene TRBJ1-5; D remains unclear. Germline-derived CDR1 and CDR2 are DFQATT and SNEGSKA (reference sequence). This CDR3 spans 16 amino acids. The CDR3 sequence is CGATSHTGYLNQPQHF. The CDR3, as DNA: TGCGGTGCTACATCCCACACTGGGTATCTCAATCAGCCCCAGCATTTT.